Presented here are 4 T cell receptor beta chains from one specimen sequenced in a study of blood T cell repertoires in COVID-19. The repertoire was sequenced with immunoSEQ multiplex PCR; TCRdb's copy has only in-frame clones and lacks some. The sample shows roughly 100,000 clones, around 74% of them seen only once. Material for sequencing was peripheral blood. The receptors shown here come from a woman older than 75 with active or convalescent COVID-19.

The chain employs TRBV27 and TRBJ2-7; D unclear. Trimming pared 0 bases from V and 3 bases from J, leaving 15 bases between. CDR3 length equals 16 residues. The germline V gene has CDR1 MNHEY and CDR2 SMNVEV (reference sequence). The CDR3, as DNA: TGTGCCAGCAGTTTATCGAGCCAAGCCGCCTACTACGAGCAGTACTTC. Translated: CASSLSSQAAYYEQYF.

This rearrangement joins TRBV7-6 to TRBJ2-1; D is perhaps TRBD1 (6 bases). The CDR3 length is 15 residues. Trimming removed 4 bases from V and 5 bases from J, with 15 bases in between. CDR1 is SGHVS, CDR2 FNYEAQ, per germline. CDR3 DNA: TGTGCCAGCAGCTCGTCCGGGACAAGCCACAATGAGCAGTTCTTC. Its translation is CASSSSGTSHNEQFF.

This chain links TRBV11-3 with TRBJ2-1, with 7 nucleotides matching TRBD2. The CDR3 runs to 17 residues. V shed 5 bases, J shed 6 bases, and the junction held 16 bases outside the gene matches. Looked up from germline, CDR1 is SGHNT and CDR2 is YENEEA. DNA of the CDR3: TGTGCCAGCAGCGAGGGAGCTAGCGGCCACGCGGGCAATGAGCAGTTCTTC. Translating it yields CASSEGASGHAGNEQFF.

This chain connects TRBV6-2 or TRBV6-3 to TRBJ1-5, with 10 nucleotides matching TRBD1. V shed 6 bases, J shed 7 bases, and the junction held 12 bases outside the gene matches. Germline V gives CDR1 MNHEY, CDR2 SVGEGT. There are 16 residues in the CDR3. The CDR3 nucleotides are TGTGCCAGCAGCTCCGGGACAGGGGTACGACGGCAGCCCCAGCATTTT. As protein: CASSSGTGVRRQPQHF.